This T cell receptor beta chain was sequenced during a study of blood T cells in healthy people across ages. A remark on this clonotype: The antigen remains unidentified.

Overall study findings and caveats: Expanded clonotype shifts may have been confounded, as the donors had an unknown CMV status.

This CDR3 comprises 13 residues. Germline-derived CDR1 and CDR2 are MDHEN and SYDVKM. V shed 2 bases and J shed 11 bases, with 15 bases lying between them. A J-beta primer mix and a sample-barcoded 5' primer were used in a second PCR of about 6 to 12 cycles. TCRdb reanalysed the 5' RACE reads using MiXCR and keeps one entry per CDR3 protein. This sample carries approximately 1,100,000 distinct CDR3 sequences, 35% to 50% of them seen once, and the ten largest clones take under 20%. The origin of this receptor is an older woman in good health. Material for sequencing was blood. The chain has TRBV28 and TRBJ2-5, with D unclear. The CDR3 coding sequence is TGTGCCAGCAGTTTAGACCCTTACAATGAGCAGTACTTC. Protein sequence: CASSLDPYNEQYF. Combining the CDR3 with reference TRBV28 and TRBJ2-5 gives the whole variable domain DVKVTQSSRYLVKRTGEKVFLECVQDMDHENMFWYRQDPGLGLRLIYFSYDVKMKEKGDIPEGYSVSREKKERFSLILESASTNQTSMYLCASSLDPYNEQYFGPGTRLLVL.